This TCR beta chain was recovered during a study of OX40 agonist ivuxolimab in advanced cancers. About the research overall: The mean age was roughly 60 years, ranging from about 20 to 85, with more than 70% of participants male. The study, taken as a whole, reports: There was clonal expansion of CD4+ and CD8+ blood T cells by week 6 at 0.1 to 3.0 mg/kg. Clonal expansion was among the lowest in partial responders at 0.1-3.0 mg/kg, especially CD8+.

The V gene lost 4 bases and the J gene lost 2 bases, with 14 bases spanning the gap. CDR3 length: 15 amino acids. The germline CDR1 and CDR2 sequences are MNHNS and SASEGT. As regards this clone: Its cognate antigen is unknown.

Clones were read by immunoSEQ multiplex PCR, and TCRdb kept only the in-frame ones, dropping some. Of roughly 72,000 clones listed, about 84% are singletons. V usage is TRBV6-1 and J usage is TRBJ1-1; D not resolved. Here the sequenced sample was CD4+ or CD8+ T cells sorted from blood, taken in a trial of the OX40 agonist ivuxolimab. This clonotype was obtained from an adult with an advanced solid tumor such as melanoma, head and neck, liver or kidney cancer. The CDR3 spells CASSGYRNSNTEAFF. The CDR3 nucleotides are TGTGCCAGCAGTGGGTACAGAAATAGTAACACTGAAGCTTTCTTT.